The 20 T cell receptor beta chains in this list originate from one sample, sequenced in a study of metastatic and nonmetastatic thyroid tumors. TCRdb reprocessed the PCR reads via MiXCR. The data hold approximately 13,000 clones, with roughly 23% observed a single time. The entire patient cohort was treatment-naive prior to thyroid surgery. Material for sequencing was blood. Every receptor here comes from a female donor with papillary thyroid cancer or a benign thyroid nodule (not recorded which). Some clones in this sample may be carry-over from other donors' samples.

By sample share, this clone is medium-sized. The rearrangement joins TRBV24-1 to TRBJ2-2, with D maybe TRBD1 (6 bases). Germline V gives CDR1 KGHDR, CDR2 SFDVKD. The CDR3 runs 14 residues. Trimming shortened V by 4 bases and J by 6 bases, and 11 bases separated the two germline ends. The DNA of the CDR3 is TGTGCCACCAGTGAGCAGGGGATTGCCGGGGAGCTGTTTTTT. Translated, it gives CATSEQGIAGELFF.

This clone was counted ten times or more. The chain uses TRBV9 and TRBJ1-1, with D uncertain. This CDR3 is 13 amino acids long. CDR1 and CDR2 (germline): SGDLS, YYNGEE. The ends were cut back, 1 base at V and 4 bases at J, with 8 bases in the middle. CDR3 region: CASSVIETTEAFF. The CDR3 DNA reads TGTGCCAGCAGCGTAATTGAGACCACTGAAGCTTTCTTT.

This clone appeared many times. The chain has TRBV4-2 and TRBJ1-1, with a possible D match to TRBD1 (5 bases). Looked up from germline, CDR1 is LGHNA and CDR2 is YNFKEQ. V was clipped by 0 bases and J by 4 bases, with 18 bases between them. The CDR3 has 17 amino acids. This CDR3 reads CASSQDLRGRRSTEAFF. The CDR3 DNA follows: TGTGCCAGCAGCCAAGATCTAAGGGGACGTAGGAGCACTGAAGCTTTCTTT.

This clone was recorded at least ten times. The V gene is TRBV5-4, the J gene TRBJ1-1, with no clear D. The CDR3 runs 15 residues. The germline gives CDR1 SGHNT, CDR2 YYREEE (reference sequence). Trimming took 2 bases from V and 0 from J, leaving 11 bases between them. CDR3 bases: TGTGCCAGCAGCTTTATGGGAGAAATGAACACTGAAGCTTTCTTT. Its protein product is CASSFMGEMNTEAFF.

J is TRBJ2-1 and V is TRBV20-1, with TRBD2 matching 7 bases. CDR1 is DFQATT, CDR2 SNEGSKA, per germline (reference sequence). After removal of 0 bases from V and 6 bases from J, the junction contained 8 bases not matched to a gene. The CDR3 runs 15 residues. This CDR3 reads CSARDFARELNEQFF. The CDR3 DNA sequence: TGCAGTGCTAGAGATTTCGCGCGGGAGCTCAATGAGCAGTTCTTC.

By share, this clone ranks as medium-sized. The V call is TRBV28, the J call TRBJ2-5; unclear D gene. The length of the CDR3 is 16 residues. Germline lookup yields CDR1 MDHEN and CDR2 SYDVKM. Trimming pared 1 base from V and 0 bases from J, leaving 12 bases between. CDR3 sequence reads: CASSLSIRPNQETQYF. CDR3 DNA: TGTGCCAGCAGTTTATCCATCCGACCCAACCAAGAGACCCAGTACTTC. Full variable domain (missing parts from reference TRBV28 and TRBJ2-5): DVKVTQSSRYLVKRTGEKVFLECVQDMDHENMFWYRQDPGLGLRLIYFSYDVKMKEKGDIPEGYSVSREKKERFSLILESASTNQTSMYLCASSLSIRPNQETQYFGPGTRLLVL.

The table lists this clone with a few counts. The junction differs from germline at one of its ends, possibly a read error. This chain connects TRBV2 to TRBJ1-2; possible D gene TRBD1, 5 bases. Looked up from germline, CDR1 is SNHLY and CDR2 is FYNNEI. The CDR3 has 14 amino acids. The CDR3 loop is CASSLVTVLGGYTF. The DNA for the CDR3 is TGTGCTAGCAGCTTAGTGACAGTATTGGGAGGCTACACCTTC.

By sample share, this clone is large. This chain joins TRBV5-5 and TRBJ2-7; D gene unclear. The CDR3 runs 13 residues. Germline assignment: CDR1 SGHKS and CDR2 YYEKEE (reference sequence). V shed 4 bases and J shed 6 bases, with 14 bases lying between them. The CDR3 coding sequence is TGTGCCAGCAGCCCCGCGAGGTACGGCGAGCAGTACTTC. Translating gives CASSPARYGEQYF.

The sample holds many counts of this clone. The gene calls are TRBV12-3 or TRBV12-4 and TRBJ2-5, with TRBD2 identical over 9 bases. V dropped 0 bases and J dropped 2; count of bases not matched to a gene: 10. This CDR3 region has 18 residues. The CDR3 sequence is CASSLARLAGQSQETQYF. The CDR3 DNA follows: TGTGCCAGCAGTTTAGCGAGGCTAGCGGGGCAATCACAAGAGACCCAGTACTTC.

By sample share, this clone is medium-sized. The V gene is TRBV28, the J gene TRBJ1-2, with D hard to call. Germline-derived CDR1 and CDR2 are MDHEN and SYDVKM. V was trimmed by 4 bases and J by 2 bases, leaving 14 bases between them. The CDR3 runs 15 residues. Written as DNA, the CDR3 is TGTGCCAGCAGTTCCCCGACTCTAATAAACTATGGCTACACCTTC. Translated: CASSSPTLINYGYTF.

In its sample, this clone was seen a few times. Relative to the germline gene, one junction end is altered; a read error may explain this. The rearrangement uses TRBV12-3 or TRBV12-4 and TRBJ1-2; D not certain. The CDR3 is 12 residues long. CDR3 loop: CASISSHYRYTF. DNA for the CDR3: TGTGCCAGCATCTCGTCGCACTATCGCTACACCTTC.

The V gene is TRBV13, the J gene TRBJ2-5, with D perhaps TRBD2 (6 bases). V lost 3 bases, J lost 4 bases, and 12 bases lay in between. Per germline, CDR1 PRHDT and CDR2 FYEKMQ (reference sequence). The CDR3 runs 14 residues. This chain's CDR3 is CASSFKGLRETQYF. CDR3 coding DNA: TGTGCCAGCAGCTTCAAGGGACTCCGAGAGACCCAGTACTTC.

This clone was counted a few times. This sequence joins TRBV4-1 and TRBJ1-2, with TRBD1 matching over 7 bases. Trimming at V came to 1 base and at J to 8 bases, leaving 16 bases not matched to a gene. The CDR3 totals 17 residues. Germline CDR1 reads MGHRA; CDR2 reads YSYEKL. The CDR3 here is CASSQGPIGTAAEGYTF. The CDR3 DNA is TGCGCCAGCAGCCAAGGTCCGATTGGGACAGCGGCAGAGGGCTACACCTTC.

This clone counts as medium-sized. The J gene is TRBJ1-3, the V gene TRBV12-3 or TRBV12-4; D is uncertain. The CDR3 loop spans 11 amino acids. Trimming removed 5 bases from V and 2 bases from J, with 1 base in between. The chain's CDR3 is CASSTGNTIYF. Here the CDR3 DNA reads TGTGCCAGCAGTACTGGAAACACCATATATTTT.

The chain uses TRBV6-5 and TRBJ2-3; unclear D gene. V shed 2 bases and J shed 2 bases, with 5 bases lying between them. The CDR3 consists of 13 residues. From germline, CDR1 is MNHEY and CDR2 SVGAGI. The CDR3 is CASSYSYTDTQYF. The DNA for the CDR3 is TGTGCCAGCAGTTACAGTTACACAGATACGCAGTATTTT.

This clone is medium-sized in the sample. V gene TRBV27 combines with J gene TRBJ2-3; no clear D. V shed 6 bases and J shed 4 bases, with 8 bases lying between them. Germline CDR1 and CDR2: MNHEY and SMNVEV (reference sequence). The CDR3 contains 12 residues. CDR3 sequence: CASSSWADTQYF. The CDR3 nucleotides read TGTGCCAGCAGCTCATGGGCAGATACGCAGTATTTT.

This clone was detected ten times or more. This chain links TRBV7-2 with TRBJ1-4; 12 bases are shared with TRBD1. The V gene end was trimmed by 5 bases and the J gene end by 8 bases; junction bases not matched to a gene: 15. Germline loops: CDR1 SGHTA, CDR2 FQGNSA. This CDR3 region has 18 residues. The CDR3 region is CASSGTGTGGIFGEKLFF. CDR3 DNA: TGTGCCAGCAGCGGTACCGGGACAGGGGGCATTTTTGGCGAAAAACTGTTTTTT.

J is TRBJ1-1 and V is TRBV5-1; D not certain. V gave up 0 bases and J gave up 2 bases, with 11 bases separating them. The CDR3 is made up of 15 amino acids. Germline V lookup: CDR1 SGHRS, CDR2 YFSETQ. The CDR3, as DNA: TGCGCCAGCAGCTTGGAATCCGGTTTTAACACTGAAGCTTTCTTT. Its translation: CASSLESGFNTEAFF.

Within the sample, this clone is medium-sized. The rearrangement links TRBV27 to TRBJ2-5; D uncertain. Germline V gene sequence: CDR1 MNHEY, CDR2 SMNVEV (reference sequence). The V gene lost 5 bases and the J gene lost 2 bases, with 9 bases spanning the gap. The CDR3 sequence is 13 residues long. CDR3 in DNA: TGTGCCAGCAGTCCAACCTTACAAGAGACCCAGTACTTC. It yields the protein CASSPTLQETQYF.

This clone is judged medium-sized. The V gene is TRBV6-6, the J gene TRBJ1-2; unclear D gene. Trimming shortened V by 4 bases and J by 2 bases, and 23 bases separated the two germline ends. Per the germline V gene, CDR1 is MNHNY and CDR2 is SVGAGI (reference sequence). The CDR3 sequence is 18 residues long. CDR3 region: CASSSAGRRAAGNYGYTF. The CDR3 coding sequence is TGTGCCAGCAGTTCCGCTGGAAGGAGGGCGGCGGGAAACTATGGCTACACCTTC.